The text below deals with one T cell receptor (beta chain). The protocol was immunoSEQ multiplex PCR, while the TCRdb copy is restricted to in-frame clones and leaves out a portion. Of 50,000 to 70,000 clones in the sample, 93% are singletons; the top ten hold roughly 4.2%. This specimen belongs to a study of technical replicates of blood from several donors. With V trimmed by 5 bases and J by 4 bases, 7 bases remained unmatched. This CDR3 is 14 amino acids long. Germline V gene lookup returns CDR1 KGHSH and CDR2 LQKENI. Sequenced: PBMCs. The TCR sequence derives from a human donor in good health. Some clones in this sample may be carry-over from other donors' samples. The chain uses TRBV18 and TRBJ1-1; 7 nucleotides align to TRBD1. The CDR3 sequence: CASSATGARTEAFF. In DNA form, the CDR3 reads TGTGCCAGCTCAGCTACAGGGGCGCGCACTGAAGCTTTCTTT.